A selection of T cell receptor beta chains follows, all from one sample in a study of T cell responses to AZD1222 COVID-19 vaccine. TCRdb keeps only in-frame clones here, not all; method: immunoSEQ multiplex PCR. The sample contains 120,000 to 150,000 clones, about 90% of which appear only once. This sample comprised peripheral blood, obtained 28 days after the second dose of the MenACWY control vaccine. These receptors originate from an adult who received the MenACWY meningococcal vaccine as a control. Both conserved end residues are part of each CDR3. A D gene is named only where the DNA matches it firmly. Clone size is stated in some rows and not others, as once, few, many or a class when expanded.

V gene: TRBV3-1/TRBV3-2
J gene: TRBJ2-7
clone size: .
D gene: .
CDR3 protein: CASSRKPGTRILSYEQYF
CDR3 DNA: TGTGCCAGCAGCCGCAAACCGGGAACCCGCATCCTCTCCTACGAGCAGTACTTC

V gene: TRBV7-3
J gene: TRBJ2-1
clone size: .
D gene: TRBD2
CDR3 protein: CASSLLAGGNNEQFF
CDR3 DNA: TGTGCCAGCAGCTTATTAGCGGGAGGCAACAATGAGCAGTTCTTC

V gene: TRBV19
J gene: TRBJ2-1
clone size: once
D gene: TRBD2
CDR3 protein: CASASGSGVSYNEQFF
CDR3 DNA: TGTGCCAGTGCTAGCGGGAGTGGTGTATCCTACAATGAGCAGTTCTTC

V gene: TRBV6-6
J gene: TRBJ1-4
clone size: .
D gene: .
CDR3 protein: CASRPRVSEKLFF
CDR3 DNA: TGTGCCAGCAGACCAAGGGTGAGCGAAAAACTGTTTTTT

V gene: TRBV5-1
J gene: TRBJ2-1
clone size: .
D gene: TRBD2
CDR3 protein: CASSLVERGGVHNEQFF
CDR3 DNA: TGCGCCAGCAGCTTGGTTGAGCGGGGGGGCGTCCACAATGAGCAGTTCTTC

V gene: TRBV5-1
J gene: TRBJ2-7
clone size: .
D gene: .
CDR3 protein: CASSLGVGPGEQYF
CDR3 DNA: TGCGCCAGCAGCTTGGGGGTAGGGCCGGGGGAGCAGTACTTC

V gene: TRBV5-6
J gene: TRBJ1-5
clone size: .
D gene: .
CDR3 protein: CASSRTASNQPQHF
CDR3 DNA: TGTGCCAGCAGCCGGACAGCGAGCAATCAGCCCCAGCATTTT

V gene: TRBV7-2
J gene: TRBJ1-3
clone size: .
D gene: .
CDR3 protein: CASSLSDGRGAGNTIYF
CDR3 DNA: TGTGCCAGCAGCTTAAGCGACGGCAGGGGAGCTGGAAACACCATATATTTT

V gene: TRBV28
J gene: TRBJ2-7
clone size: .
D gene: TRBD2
CDR3 protein: CASAGTTTYEQYF
CDR3 DNA: TGTGCCAGCGCCGGGACTACCACCTACGAGCAGTACTTC

V gene: TRBV30
J gene: TRBJ1-2
clone size: .
D gene: .
CDR3 protein: CAWSASGYGYTF
CDR3 DNA: TGTGCCTGGAGTGCCTCAGGGTATGGCTACACCTTC

V gene: TRBV10-3
J gene: TRBJ2-3
clone size: .
D gene: .
CDR3 protein: CAISERGVTSTDTQYF
CDR3 DNA: TGTGCCATCAGTGAAAGAGGGGTCACTAGCACAGATACGCAGTATTTT

V gene: TRBV18
J gene: TRBJ2-7
clone size: .
D gene: TRBD1
CDR3 protein: CASSLDRVSEQYF
CDR3 DNA: TGTGCCAGCTCACTCGACAGGGTCTCCGAGCAGTACTTC

V gene: TRBV27
J gene: TRBJ1-1
clone size: .
D gene: .
CDR3 protein: CASRNRAANTEAFF
CDR3 DNA: TGTGCCAGCAGGAACAGGGCGGCGAACACTGAAGCTTTCTTT

V gene: TRBV28
J gene: TRBJ2-7
clone size: .
D gene: .
CDR3 protein: CASSLGVADYEQYF
CDR3 DNA: TGTGCCAGCAGCCTTGGCGTAGCGGACTACGAGCAGTACTTC

V gene: TRBV6-2/TRBV6-3
J gene: TRBJ2-3
clone size: .
D gene: TRBD2
CDR3 protein: CASSYGLAPSTDTQYF
CDR3 DNA: TGTGCCAGCAGTTACGGACTAGCTCCTAGCACAGATACGCAGTATTTT

V gene: TRBV28
J gene: TRBJ1-1
clone size: .
D gene: .
CDR3 protein: CASRETENTEAFF
CDR3 DNA: TGTGCCAGCAGGGAGACAGAGAACACTGAAGCTTTCTTT

V gene: TRBV4-2
J gene: TRBJ2-5
clone size: .
D gene: TRBD2
CDR3 protein: CASSQGLSGLAGEIQETQYF
CDR3 DNA: TGTGCCAGCAGCCAAGGCCTATCGGGACTAGCGGGGGAGATCCAAGAGACCCAGTACTTC

V gene: TRBV2
J gene: TRBJ1-4
clone size: .
D gene: .
CDR3 protein: CASSTQGGGEKLFF
CDR3 DNA: TGTGCCAGCAGTACCCAGGGAGGGGGTGAAAAACTGTTTTTT

V gene: TRBV11-1
J gene: TRBJ2-5
clone size: .
D gene: TRBD2
CDR3 protein: CASSPLAGGETQYF
CDR3 DNA: TGTGCCAGCAGCCCTCTAGCGGGTGGTGAGACCCAGTACTTC

V gene: TRBV7-8
J gene: TRBJ2-7
clone size: .
D gene: .
CDR3 protein: CASSYPGGGSYEQYF
CDR3 DNA: TGTGCCAGCAGCTACCCCGGGGGCGGCTCCTACGAGCAGTACTTC

V gene: TRBV27
J gene: TRBJ1-1
clone size: .
D gene: .
CDR3 protein: CASAGAGKSSATEAFF
CDR3 DNA: TGTGCCAGCGCAGGCGCAGGGAAGTCATCGGCCACTGAAGCTTTCTTT

V gene: TRBV28
J gene: TRBJ2-7
clone size: .
D gene: TRBD2
CDR3 protein: CASSRSLAGAYEQYF
CDR3 DNA: TGTGCCAGCAGTAGAAGCTTAGCGGGGGCCTACGAGCAGTACTTC

V gene: TRBV6-5
J gene: TRBJ2-1
clone size: .
D gene: TRBD1
CDR3 protein: CASNPGQGTNEQFF
CDR3 DNA: TGTGCCTCAAACCCAGGACAGGGGACCAATGAGCAGTTCTTC

V gene: TRBV28
J gene: TRBJ1-2
clone size: once
D gene: TRBD1
CDR3 protein: CASRTEQGENYGYTF
CDR3 DNA: TGTGCCAGCAGGACGGAGCAGGGGGAGAACTATGGCTACACCTTC

V gene: TRBV27
J gene: TRBJ2-3
clone size: once
D gene: TRBD1
CDR3 protein: CASSFAGQGWGVGTDTQYF
CDR3 DNA: TGTGCCAGCAGTTTCGCCGGACAGGGGTGGGGAGTCGGCACAGATACGCAGTATTTT

V gene: TRBV18
J gene: TRBJ2-1
clone size: .
D gene: .
CDR3 protein: CASSPPTSPPHNEQFF
CDR3 DNA: TGTGCCAGCTCACCACCGACTAGTCCTCCCCACAATGAGCAGTTCTTC

V gene: TRBV24-1
J gene: TRBJ2-2
clone size: once
D gene: .
CDR3 protein: CATSREGTNTGELFF
CDR3 DNA: TGTGCCACCAGTCGAGAGGGTACGAACACCGGGGAGCTGTTTTTT

V gene: TRBV18
J gene: TRBJ1-2
clone size: .
D gene: .
CDR3 protein: CASSQDRDYGYTF
CDR3 DNA: TGTGCCAGCTCACAGGACAGAGACTATGGCTACACCTTC

V gene: TRBV20-1
J gene: TRBJ2-7
clone size: .
D gene: .
CDR3 protein: CSASMDFYEQYF
CDR3 DNA: TGCAGTGCTAGTATGGACTTCTACGAGCAGTACTTC

V gene: TRBV6-1
J gene: TRBJ1-2
clone size: .
D gene: .
CDR3 protein: CASNTLTGSDGYTF
CDR3 DNA: TGTGCCAGCAATACCTTGACAGGAAGTGACGGCTACACCTTC

V gene: TRBV9
J gene: TRBJ2-7
clone size: once
D gene: .
CDR3 protein: CASSVGTGREGSEQYF
CDR3 DNA: TGTGCCAGCAGCGTAGGGACGGGGCGGGAAGGTTCCGAGCAGTACTTC

V gene: TRBV7-2
J gene: TRBJ1-5
clone size: .
D gene: .
CDR3 protein: CASSSVAGPNQPQHF
CDR3 DNA: TGTGCCAGCAGCTCCGTGGCAGGGCCTAATCAGCCCCAGCATTTT

V gene: TRBV9
J gene: TRBJ2-3
clone size: .
D gene: .
CDR3 protein: CASSAYPTDTQYF
CDR3 DNA: TGTGCCAGCAGCGCCTATCCCACAGATACGCAGTATTTT

V gene: TRBV9
J gene: TRBJ1-1
clone size: .
D gene: .
CDR3 protein: CASSVVMENTEAFF
CDR3 DNA: TGTGCCAGCAGCGTAGTGATGGAGAACACTGAAGCTTTCTTT

V gene: TRBV6-5
J gene: TRBJ1-3
clone size: once
D gene: .
CDR3 protein: CASSLGQNSGNTIYF
CDR3 DNA: TGTGCCAGCAGTCTCGGACAAAACTCTGGAAACACCATATATTTT

V gene: TRBV2
J gene: TRBJ2-1
clone size: .
D gene: .
CDR3 protein: CASSEENEQFF
CDR3 DNA: TGTGCCAGCAGTGAGGAGAATGAGCAGTTCTTC

V gene: TRBV3-1/TRBV3-2
J gene: TRBJ2-1
clone size: once
D gene: .
CDR3 protein: CASSLGGTEYNEQFF
CDR3 DNA: TGTGCCAGCAGCCTGGGGGGGACAGAATACAATGAGCAGTTCTTC